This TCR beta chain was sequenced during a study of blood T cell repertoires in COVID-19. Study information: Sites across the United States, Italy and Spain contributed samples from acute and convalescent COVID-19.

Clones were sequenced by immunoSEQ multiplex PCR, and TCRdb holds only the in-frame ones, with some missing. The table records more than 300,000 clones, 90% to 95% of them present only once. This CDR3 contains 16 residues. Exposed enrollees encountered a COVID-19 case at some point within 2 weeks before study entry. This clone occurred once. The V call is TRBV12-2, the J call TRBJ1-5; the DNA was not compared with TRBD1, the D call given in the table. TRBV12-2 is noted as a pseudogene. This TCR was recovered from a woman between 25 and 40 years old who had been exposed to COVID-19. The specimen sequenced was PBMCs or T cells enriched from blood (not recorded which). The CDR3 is CASRLDQTGSNQPQHF. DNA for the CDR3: TGTGCAAGTCGCTTAGATCAAACAGGGAGCAATCAGCCCCAGCATTTT.